The present T cell receptor (beta chain) was sequenced within a study of blood T cell repertoires in COVID-19. The germline V and J ends were trimmed by 4 bases and 5 bases, with 15 bases remaining between them. CDR1 and CDR2 from the germline V gene are SGHTS and YDEGEE. The CDR3 is 14 amino acids. TCRdb's copy holds only in-frame clones and misses some; the assay was immunoSEQ multiplex PCR. The sample has a few hundred thousand clones, roughly 84% seen once. The origin of this receptor is a man aged 25-40 years in a cohort exposed to, infected with or recovered from COVID-19 (not recorded which). The V gene is TRBV5-8, the J gene TRBJ1-2; perhaps TRBD1 as D (6 bases). Sequenced material: PBMCs or T cells enriched from blood (not recorded which). DNA of the CDR3: TGTGCCAGCAGCCCAGGGGATTCAGCATATGGCTACACCTTC. Translating it yields CASSPGDSAYGYTF.